This T cell receptor beta chain was profiled in a study of OX40 agonist ivuxolimab in advanced cancers. Method: immunoSEQ multiplex PCR; TCRdb's copy keeps in-frame clones and lacks some. The sample records 80,000 or so clones, under 90% being singletons. This receptor was taken from an adult with an advanced solid tumor such as melanoma, head and neck, liver or kidney cancer. The specimen comprised CD4+ or CD8+ T cells sorted from blood, sampled in a trial of the OX40 agonist ivuxolimab.

The CDR3 is CASSLLTGGQHF. CDR3 DNA sequence: TGTGCCAGCAGTTTACTCACCGGGGGCCAGCATTTT. The chain combines TRBV28 with TRBJ1-5; D perhaps matches TRBD1 (5 bases). V was shortened by 2 bases and J by 12 bases, with 11 bases between the two germline ends. Germline CDR1 reads MDHEN; CDR2 reads SYDVKM. This CDR3 comprises 12 residues.